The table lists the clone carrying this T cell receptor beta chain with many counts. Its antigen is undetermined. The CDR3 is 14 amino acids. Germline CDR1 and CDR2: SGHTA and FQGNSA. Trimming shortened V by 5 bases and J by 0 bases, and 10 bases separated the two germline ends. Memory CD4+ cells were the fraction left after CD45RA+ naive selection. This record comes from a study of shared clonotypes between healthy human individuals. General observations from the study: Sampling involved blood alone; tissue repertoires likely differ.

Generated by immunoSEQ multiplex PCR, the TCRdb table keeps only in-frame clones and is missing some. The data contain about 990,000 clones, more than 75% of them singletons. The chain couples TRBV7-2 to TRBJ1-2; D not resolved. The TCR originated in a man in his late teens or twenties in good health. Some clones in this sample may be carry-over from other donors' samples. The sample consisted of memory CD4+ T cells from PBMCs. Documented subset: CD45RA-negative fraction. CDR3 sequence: CASSQSRSNYGYTF. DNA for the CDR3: TGTGCCAGCAGCCAAAGTCGCTCTAACTATGGCTACACCTTC.